One and the same sample provided the 15 T cell receptor beta chains below, sequenced in a study of CD8 T cells in Susac syndrome. An input of about 0.5 to 1 ug of RNA was subjected to reverse transcription using random hexamers. TCRdb re-called the immunoSEQ multiplex PCR reads through MiXCR, storing one row per CDR3 protein. The table has fewer than 350,000 distinct CDR3 sequences, 75% to 85% seen once. The specimen sequenced was CD8+ T cells from PBMCs. These receptors all stem from a human donor with multiple sclerosis.

The rearrangement links TRBV3-1 to TRBJ2-7; 7 bases are a match to TRBD1. CDR1 is LGHDT and CDR2 is YNNKEL in the germline V gene (reference sequence). This CDR3 region has 15 residues. V dropped 1 base and J dropped 5; count of bases not matched to a gene: 8. The CDR3 nucleotides read TGTGCCAGCAGCCAAGCGGAGACAGGGATGAACGAGCAGTACTTC. This gives the protein CASSQAETGMNEQYF.

The V gene is TRBV7-9, the J gene TRBJ1-3, with D possibly TRBD1 on 5 matching bases. Germline CDR1 is SEHNR and CDR2 is FQNEAQ (reference sequence). V was cut by 10 bases and J by 0 bases, with 13 bases left in between. The CDR3 extends over 14 amino acids. The CDR3 sequence is CATGQGRSGNTIYF. CDR3 in DNA: TGTGCCACCGGCCAGGGCCGCTCTGGAAACACCATATATTTT. Full variable domain (remainder filled in from reference TRBV7-9 and TRBJ1-3): DTGVSQNPRHKITKRGQNVTFRCDPISEHNRLYWYRQTLGQGPEFLTYFQNEAQLEKSRLLSDRFSAERPKGSFSTLEIQRTEQGDSAMYLCATGQGRSGNTIYFGEGSWLTVV.

V and J are TRBV30 and TRBJ2-7, with TRBD2 identical over 12 bases. V shed 4 bases and J 6 bases; nucleotides not matched to a gene: 7. CDR1 is GTSNPN, CDR2 SVGIG, per germline (reference sequence). This CDR3 is 14 amino acids long. The CDR3 bases are TGTGCCTGGAAGAGAGGACTAGCGGGAAGCGAGCAGTACTTC. It specifies CAWKRGLAGSEQYF.

V gene TRBV19 combines with J gene TRBJ2-2, with D possibly TRBD1 on 6 matching bases. The germline V gene has CDR1 LNHDA and CDR2 SQIVND (reference sequence). The V and J ends lost 3 bases and 2 bases respectively, with 10 bases between them. CDR3 length: 15 amino acids. The CDR3 DNA reads as TGTGCCAGTAGTATCTGGACAGCAAACACCGGGGAGCTGTTTTTT. Translating it yields CASSIWTANTGELFF.

CDR3 sequence reads: CASSLSAGTDTF. For the CDR3, the DNA is TGTGCCAGCAGCTTAAGTGCGGGGACGGACACCTTC. The V and J genes are TRBV7-9 and TRBJ1-2; D may be TRBD1 (5 bases). CDR3 length: 12 amino acids. In germline, CDR1 is SEHNR, CDR2 FQNEAQ (reference sequence). V was shortened by 2 bases and J by 12 bases, with 13 bases between the two germline ends.

The gene calls are TRBV7-9 and TRBJ1-4; TRBD1 matches 8 bases. V shed 4 bases, J shed 7 bases, and the junction held 5 bases outside the gene matches. CDR3 length: 14 residues. CDR1 is SEHNR, CDR2 FQNEAQ, per germline (reference sequence). The DNA of the CDR3 is TGTGCCAGCAGCTGGGACAGGTGGGGTGAAAAACTGTTTTTT. Protein product: CASSWDRWGEKLFF.

J is TRBJ2-3 and V is TRBV15; 9 positions match TRBD2. The CDR3 sequence is 16 residues long. V lost 1 base to trimming and J lost 5 bases; unmatched junction nucleotides: 7. Germline assignment: CDR1 LNHNV and CDR2 YYDKDF (reference sequence). The CDR3 sequence: CATSRGSSGREDTQYF. The CDR3 DNA reads as TGTGCCACCAGCAGAGGTAGTAGCGGGAGAGAAGATACGCAGTATTTT.

This clonotype has only a few counts. The V and J genes are TRBV12-3 or TRBV12-4 and TRBJ2-7; D may be TRBD2 (6 bases). This CDR3 has 12 amino acids. V was trimmed by 5 bases and J by 3 bases, leaving 8 bases between them. CDR3 nucleotide sequence: TGTGCCAGCAGTCGGGACTTCTACGAGCAGTACTTC. It specifies CASSRDFYEQYF.

The chain has TRBV4-3 and TRBJ2-7; D perhaps matches TRBD1 (6 bases). The germline V and J ends were trimmed by 0 bases and 7 bases, with 10 bases remaining between them. The CDR3 totals 13 residues. Germline CDR1 and CDR2: LGHNA and YSLEER. The CDR3 sequence: CASSQEGAQEQYF. The CDR3 region has the DNA TGCGCCAGCAGCCAAGAGGGGGCTCAGGAGCAGTACTTC.

This chain connects TRBV6-6 to TRBJ2-7; no clear D. V gave up 7 bases and J gave up 0 bases, with 16 bases separating them. The CDR3 extends over 15 amino acids. Germline values: CDR1 MNHNY, CDR2 SVGAGI (reference sequence). The CDR3 DNA reads TGTGCCAGCACCACCCCCGTGGAGTACTCCTACGAGCAGTACTTC. Encoded protein: CASTTPVEYSYEQYF.

J is TRBJ1-2 and V is TRBV5-6; D gene uncertain. V lost 0 bases and J 0 bases, leaving 9 bases between the germline ends. Per the germline V gene, CDR1 is SGHDT and CDR2 is YYEEEE. There are 15 residues in the CDR3. CDR3 protein: CASSLVQASNYGYTF. DNA of the CDR3: TGTGCCAGCAGCTTGGTCCAGGCTTCTAACTATGGCTACACCTTC.

This chain joins TRBV28 and TRBJ1-3; 8 bases are shared with TRBD1. The CDR3 sequence is 14 residues long. J gave up 8 bases and V 10 bases, and 13 bases lay outside the gene matches. Per germline, CDR1 MDHEN and CDR2 SYDVKM. For the CDR3, the DNA is TGTGCCACTCAGACGGACAGGGAGGGGGACACCATATATTTT. It translates to CATQTDREGDTIYF. Full variable domain (remainder filled in from reference TRBV28 and TRBJ1-3): DVKVTQSSRYLVKRTGEKVFLECVQDMDHENMFWYRQDPGLGLRLIYFSYDVKMKEKGDIPEGYSVSREKKERFSLILESASTNQTSMYLCATQTDREGDTIYFGEGSWLTVV.

The chain recombines TRBV11-2 with TRBJ2-1, with D uncertain. The CDR3 is made up of 13 amino acids. Per germline, CDR1 SGHAT and CDR2 FQNNGV. Deletions cut 5 bases from V and 3 bases from J, with 8 bases between. CDR3 residues: CASSTRLYNEQFF. CDR3 nucleotides: TGTGCCAGCAGCACCCGACTCTACAATGAGCAGTTCTTC.

In nucleotides, the CDR3 is TGTGCCAGCAGCCTGACAGGGGGGAGCTATGGCTACACCTTC. Encoded protein: CASSLTGGSYGYTF. The genes are TRBV11-2 and TRBJ1-2, with 9 bases that match TRBD1. The CDR3 totals 14 residues. With 5 bases clipped from V and 4 bases from J, the junction kept 5 bases outside the gene matches. In germline, CDR1 is SGHAT, CDR2 FQNNGV.

This chain uses TRBV12-5 with TRBJ2-7, with a possible D match to TRBD1 (6 bases). The germline gives CDR1 LGHNT, CDR2 FRNRAP. The CDR3 runs 15 residues. V was shortened by 2 bases and J by 1 base, with 12 bases between the two germline ends. The CDR3 DNA reads as TGTGCTAGTGGTTTGAGTAGGGGGAGTTCCTACGAGCAGTACTTC. Its protein is CASGLSRGSSYEQYF.